The next 10 T cell receptor beta chains were all read from a single sample in a study of PD-L1 blockade in urothelial cancer. Here immunoSEQ multiplex PCR was the method, and the copy in TCRdb shows in-frame clones only, minus some. The table records 55,000 to 85,000 clones, about 89% of them present only once. This material consisted of PBMCs, taken around atezolizumab (anti-PD-L1) treatment. The receptor set was obtained from a man in his fifties or sixties with urothelial cancer.

J is TRBJ2-7 and V is TRBV9, with a weak D call TRBD2 (5 bases). V was shortened by 0 bases and J by 5 bases, with 9 bases between the two germline ends. This CDR3 has 13 residues. Germline V lookup: CDR1 SGDLS, CDR2 YYNGEE. DNA of the CDR3: TGTGCCAGCAGCGTAGAGGGAGTAGACGAGCAGTACTTC. This translates into CASSVEGVDEQYF.

This clone was found once. The chain carries TRBV30 and TRBJ1-1, with 7 bases identical to TRBD1. The CDR3 is 12 residues long. Trimming at V came to 0 bases and at J to 10 bases, leaving 5 bases not matched to a gene. Germline-derived CDR1 and CDR2 are GTSNPN and SVGIG (reference sequence). CDR3 sequence (DNA): TGTGCCTGGAGTGTCTCGACAGGGCGAGCTTTCTTT. Amino acids: CAWSVSTGRAFF.

The V and J genes are TRBV6-5 and TRBJ1-6; 7 bases are a match to TRBD1. Trimming cost V 0 bases and J 5 bases; bases outside gene matches: 4. The CDR3 loop spans 16 amino acids. Germline values: CDR1 MNHEY, CDR2 SVGAGI. The CDR3 nucleotides read TGTGCCAGCAGTTACTCTCCGGGACAGAATAATTCACCCCTCCACTTT. Amino acids: CASSYSPGQNNSPLHF.

The rearrangement joins TRBV9 to TRBJ1-1, with 8 nucleotides matching TRBD1. Looked up from germline, CDR1 is SGDLS and CDR2 is YYNGEE. With V trimmed by 4 bases and J by 12 bases, 11 bases remained unmatched. The CDR3 spans 13 residues. The CDR3: CASSPGDRSGTFF. The CDR3 region has the DNA TGTGCCAGCAGCCCTGGGGACAGGTCGGGGACTTTCTTT. Complete variable domain (other parts from reference TRBV9 and TRBJ1-1): DSGVTQTPKHLITATGQRVTLRCSPRSGDLSVYWYQQSLDQGLQFLIQYYNGEERAKGNILERFSAQQFPDLHSELNLSSLELGDSALYFCASSPGDRSGTFFGQGTRLTVV.

This sequence joins TRBV6-5 and TRBJ1-5; D is uncertain. Germline V gene lookup returns CDR1 MNHEY and CDR2 SVGAGI. The CDR3 contains 15 residues. V lost 0 bases to trimming and J lost 5 bases, with 11 bases between them. CDR3 residues: CASSYSIQEDQPQHF. CDR3 coding DNA: TGTGCCAGCAGTTACTCGATTCAGGAAGATCAGCCCCAGCATTTT.

The genes are TRBV5-1 and TRBJ1-5; D call uncertain. The CDR3 spans 13 residues. CDR1 is SGHRS, CDR2 YFSETQ, per germline. V dropped 1 base and J dropped 4 bases, with 6 bases sitting between them. The CDR3 protein is CASSLTVNQPQHF. In DNA form, the CDR3 reads TGCGCCAGCAGCTTGACAGTTAATCAGCCCCAGCATTTT.

The genes are TRBV15 and TRBJ2-7; the D gene is possibly TRBD2 (6 bases). This CDR3 comprises 16 residues. Germline assignment: CDR1 LNHNV and CDR2 YYDKDF (reference sequence). V lost 3 bases and J lost 7, with 22 bases in between. In DNA, the CDR3 is TGTGCCACCAGCAGGGAGGTGGGACTCTTAGCCCAGGAGCAGTACTTC. Its translation: CATSREVGLLAQEQYF.

There are a few counts of this clone. J is TRBJ2-1 and V is TRBV4-1; tentative D call: TRBD1 (6 bases). V gave up 4 bases and J gave up 9 bases, with 16 bases separating them. This CDR3 is 14 amino acids long. Germline V gene lookup returns CDR1 MGHRA and CDR2 YSYEKL. The DNA of the CDR3 is TGCGCCAGCAGCCCCGGGGTTCAGGGGACTGAGCAGTTCTTC. It is translated as CASSPGVQGTEQFF.

This clone was detected a few times. The chain carries TRBV2 and TRBJ1-5, with D unresolved. Trimming took off 3 bases at V and 1 base at J, with 7 bases between the two ends. This CDR3 contains 14 residues. Germline lookup yields CDR1 SNHLY and CDR2 FYNNEI. The CDR3 DNA reads TGTGCCAGCAGTGACCGTGCGAGCAATCAGCCCCAGCATTTT. Translating gives CASSDRASNQPQHF.

The chain has TRBV11-2 and TRBJ2-7, with TRBD2 matching 11 bases. The CDR3 has 15 amino acids. V lost 1 base, J lost 3 bases, and 2 bases stayed unmatched. In germline, CDR1 is SGHAT, CDR2 FQNNGV. The CDR3 protein is CASSLGLAGGYEQYF. CDR3 DNA: TGTGCCAGCAGCTTAGGTCTAGCGGGGGGCTACGAGCAGTACTTC.